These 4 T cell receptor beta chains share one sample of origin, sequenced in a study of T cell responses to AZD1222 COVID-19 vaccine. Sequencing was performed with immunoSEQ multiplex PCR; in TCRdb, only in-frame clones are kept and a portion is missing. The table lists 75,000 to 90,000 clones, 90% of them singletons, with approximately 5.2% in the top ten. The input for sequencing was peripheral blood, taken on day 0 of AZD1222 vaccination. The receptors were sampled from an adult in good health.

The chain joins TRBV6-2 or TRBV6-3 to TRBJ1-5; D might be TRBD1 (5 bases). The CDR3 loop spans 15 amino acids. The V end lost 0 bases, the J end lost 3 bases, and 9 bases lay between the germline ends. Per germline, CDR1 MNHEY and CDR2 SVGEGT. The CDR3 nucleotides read TGTGCCAGCAGTTACTCGAGGGGCGACAATCAGCCCCAGCATTTT. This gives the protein CASSYSRGDNQPQHF.

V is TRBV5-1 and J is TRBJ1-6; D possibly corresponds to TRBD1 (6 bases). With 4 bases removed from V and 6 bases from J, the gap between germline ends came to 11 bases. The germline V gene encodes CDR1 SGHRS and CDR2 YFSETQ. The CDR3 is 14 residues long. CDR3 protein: CASSEQGSNSPLHF. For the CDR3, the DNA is TGCGCCAGCAGCGAACAGGGTAGTAATTCACCCCTCCACTTT.

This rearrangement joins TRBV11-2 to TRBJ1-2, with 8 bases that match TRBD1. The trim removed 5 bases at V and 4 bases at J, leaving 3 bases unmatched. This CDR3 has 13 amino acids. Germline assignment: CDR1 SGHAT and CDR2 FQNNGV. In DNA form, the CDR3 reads TGTGCCAGCAGCCGTACAGGGGGCTATGGCTACACCTTC. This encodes CASSRTGGYGYTF.

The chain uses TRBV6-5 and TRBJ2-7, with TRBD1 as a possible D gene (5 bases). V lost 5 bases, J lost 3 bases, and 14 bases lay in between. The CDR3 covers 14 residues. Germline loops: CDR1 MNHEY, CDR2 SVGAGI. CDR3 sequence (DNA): TGTGCCAGCAGTACTGCGACAGTGGTCTACGAGCAGTACTTC. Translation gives CASSTATVVYEQYF.